The clone carrying this TCR beta chain was observed once. Some clones are missing from TCRdb's copy, which holds only in-frame ones; the method was immunoSEQ multiplex PCR. The data show 2 million to 2.5 million clones, 85% to 95% seen once. V dropped 2 bases and J dropped 4 bases, with 8 bases sitting between them. Germline CDR1 reads KGHSH; CDR2 reads LQKENI. CDR3 size: 13 residues. The data stem from a study of shared clonotypes between healthy human individuals. The chain uses TRBV18 and TRBJ1-1; D is perhaps TRBD1 (6 bases). Sequencing was performed on naive CD4+ T cells from PBMCs. Stated subset: CD45RA+ positively selected. The source of this sequence is a man aged 18 to 29 in good health. Some clones in this sample may be carry-over from other donors' samples. This CDR3 is CASSPWGPTEAFF. Written as DNA, the CDR3 is TGTGCCAGCTCACCATGGGGGCCCACTGAAGCTTTCTTT.